This T cell receptor beta chain originates from a study of T cell responses to AZD1222 COVID-19 vaccine. General study findings and limits: The study found vaccine-associated CD4 TCRs spanning spike, dominant at 160-218 and 743-854.

Clones were sequenced by immunoSEQ multiplex PCR, and TCRdb holds only the in-frame ones, with some missing. The table shows fewer than 110,000 clones, with roughly 90% occurring only once. This clone has more than one count but fewer than ten. The antigen is undetermined. V was cut by 6 bases and J by 7 bases, with 10 bases left in between. The CDR3 has 13 residues. Sequenced here: peripheral blood, sampled on day 0 of AZD1222 vaccination. This clonotype originated in an adult in good health. V is TRBV12-3 or TRBV12-4 and J is TRBJ1-6; a weak D match, TRBD1 (6 bases). Here the CDR3 reads CASRQGWNSPLHF. Written as DNA, the CDR3 is TGTGCCAGCAGGCAGGGGTGGAATTCACCCCTCCACTTT.